These 8 T cell receptor beta chains originate from one sample sequenced in a study of spatial heterogeneity in lung cancer. Regarding time point: sample taken at primary tumor resection. MiXCR was run by TCRdb on the 5' RACE reads, yielding one entry per CDR3 protein. The sample lists some 25,000 distinct CDR3 sequences, around 7.4% occurring once. These receptors are not linked to any known antigen. Study conclusions and caveats: Expanded intratumoral alpha and beta TCR counts tracked tumor mutation counts.

The sample was lung tumor tissue, taken at surgery. The source is a male donor with early-stage non-small cell lung cancer.

The table lists this clonotype with many counts. The chain links TRBV12-3 or TRBV12-4 to TRBJ1-5, with D unclear. V lost 7 bases and J lost 1, with 8 bases in between. The CDR3 sequence is 13 residues long. CDR3: CASKRESNQPQHF. The CDR3 bases are TGTGCCAGCAAAAGGGAAAGCAATCAGCCCCAGCATTTT.

This clonotype is labeled medium-sized (0.01 to 0.1%). The chain combines TRBV4-2 with TRBJ2-7, with D maybe TRBD1 (5 bases). The V gene's germline CDR1 is LGHNA and CDR2 YNFKEQ. The CDR3 extends over 15 amino acids. The germline V and J ends were trimmed by 0 bases and 3 bases, with 12 bases remaining between them. CDR3 DNA: TGTGCCAGCAGCCAAGATTGGGGCGGAGACTACGAGCAGTACTTC. It translates to CASSQDWGGDYEQYF.

In the case of this clonotype: A much larger clone differs by one base, so this may be a read error. The chain joins TRBV2 to TRBJ1-1; 9 bases fit TRBD1. The V segment lost 8 bases and the J segment 5 bases; nucleotides outside the gene matches: 15. CDR3 length equals 16 residues. CDR1 is SNHLY and CDR2 is FYNNEI in the germline V gene. CDR3 DNA sequence: TGTGCCAGCGGTTTACCGGGACAGGGTACGGGGACTGAAGCTTTCTTT. It translates to CASGLPGQGTGTEAFF.

This clonotype was observed a few times. This chain uses TRBV14 with TRBJ1-1, with 8 bases fitting TRBD1. CDR3 length: 17 amino acids. With V trimmed by 0 bases and J by 4 bases, 10 bases remained unmatched. The germline V gene encodes CDR1 SGHDN and CDR2 FVKESK. The CDR3 bases are TGTGCCAGCAGCCAAGATCCCGGGACAGGATGGTTCACTGAAGCTTTCTTT. Translation: CASSQDPGTGWFTEAFF. Full variable domain (rest looked up from reference TRBV14 and TRBJ1-1): EAGVTQFPSHSVIEKGQTVTLRCDPISGHDNLYWYRRVMGKEIKFLLHFVKESKQDESGMPNNRFLAERTGGTYSTLKVQPAELEDSGVYFCASSQDPGTGWFTEAFFGQGTRLTVV.

This clonotype was counted many times. The chain links TRBV6-6 to TRBJ1-1; 7 nucleotides match TRBD1. The CDR3 covers 14 residues. Germline V gene lookup returns CDR1 MNHNY and CDR2 SVGAGI (reference sequence). V was pared by 7 bases and J by 6 bases, with 11 bases of the junction left unmatched. CDR3 DNA sequence: TGTGCCAGCAATCCATTTCCAGGGGGATCTGAAGCTTTCTTT. Protein: CASNPFPGGSEAFF.

This clonotype was detected a few times. V and J are TRBV20-1 and TRBJ2-5; D is unresolved. V lost 0 bases and J lost 7, with 0 bases in between. The CDR3 runs 9 residues. Germline values: CDR1 DFQATT, CDR2 SNEGSKA (reference sequence). The CDR3 here is CSARETQYF. The CDR3 nucleotides are TGCAGTGCTAGAGAGACCCAGTACTTC.

This clonotype was seen ten or more times. V gene TRBV28 combines with J gene TRBJ1-2; 10 bases align to TRBD1. Looked up from germline, CDR1 is MDHEN and CDR2 is SYDVKM. This CDR3 is built from 12 residues. The V gene end was trimmed by 8 bases and the J gene end by 5 bases; junction bases not matched to a gene: 2. CDR3 residues: CASGDRGYGYTF. The CDR3 region has the DNA TGTGCCAGCGGGGACAGGGGATATGGCTACACCTTC.

The V call is TRBV5-1, the J call TRBJ2-7; D gene unclear. Germline CDR1 reads SGHRS; CDR2 reads YFSETQ. V lost 6 bases, J lost 0 bases, and 10 bases lay in between. This CDR3 is built from 13 residues. The DNA for the CDR3 is TGCGCCAGCACTGGAGACGGCTCCTACGAGCAGTACTTC. Translation gives CASTGDGSYEQYF.